Included here is one TCR beta chain sequence, with context. As yet, its antigen is unknown. Each and every patient relapsed after autologous stem cell transplantation, and patients got differing brentuximab vedotin exposure. From thawed PBMCs, CD4+ T cells were purified using magnetic negative selection. The data are from a study of PD-1 blockade in classical Hodgkin lymphoma. Broader study findings: Newly diagnosed patients reportedly had lower baseline TCR diversity than healthy donors. The authors excluded patients who started nivolumab under 1 year after ASCT. Possible causes of repertoire differences, disease activity or prior therapy, remain undefined.

The assay was immunoSEQ multiplex PCR, and TCRdb's table has in-frame clones only and misses some. The profile shows 13,000 or so clones, approximately 80% of them singletons. The material sequenced was CD4+ T cells from blood, taken at baseline. This TCR was recovered from a human donor with classical Hodgkin lymphoma.

The CDR3 loop reads CASSTRDREPYEQYF. CDR3 DNA sequence: TGTGCCAGCAGTACACGGGACAGGGAACCCTACGAGCAGTACTTC. This chain joins TRBV6-1 and TRBJ2-7, with 9 nucleotides matching TRBD1. The V segment lost 5 bases and the J segment 2 bases; nucleotides outside the gene matches: 7. The CDR3 is made up of 15 amino acids. Germline values: CDR1 MNHNS, CDR2 SASEGT.